Listed here are 24 T cell receptor beta chains from one sample, sequenced in a study of T cell responses to AZD1222 COVID-19 vaccine. Sequenced by immunoSEQ multiplex PCR; TCRdb stores in-frame clones only, minus some. Among about 260,000 clones listed, 85% to 95% were seen once. The source was peripheral blood, collected on day 0 of AZD1222 vaccination. The receptors were gathered from an adult in good health.

In this sample, this clone turned up once. This chain links TRBV5-1 with TRBJ2-1; TRBD2 matches 8 bases. The junction had 10 bases not matched to a gene; V was cut back by 0 bases and J by 2 bases. The V gene's germline CDR1 is SGHRS and CDR2 YFSETQ. This CDR3 has 18 residues. The CDR3 nucleotides are TGCGCCAGCAGCTTGGCCCCTCCTCTAGCGGGCACCTACAATGAGCAGTTCTTC. This gives the protein CASSLAPPLAGTYNEQFF. Full variable domain (missing parts from reference TRBV5-1 and TRBJ2-1): KAGVTQTPRYLIKTRGQQVTLSCSPISGHRSVSWYQQTPGQGLQFLFEYFSETQRNKGNFPGRFSGRQFSNSRSEMNVSTLELGDSALYLCASSLAPPLAGTYNEQFFGPGTRLTVL.

The table lists this clone with a few counts. The chain has TRBV9 and TRBJ1-6; 7 bases match TRBD1. The germline CDR1 and CDR2 sequences are SGDLS and YYNGEE. The CDR3 contains 14 residues. Germline trimming cut 3 bases from V and 7 bases from J; bases unmatched to any gene: 4. The CDR3 region is CASSGQGRNSPLHF. In nucleotides, the CDR3 is TGTGCCAGCAGCGGACAGGGTCGGAATTCACCCCTCCACTTT.

This sequence joins TRBV10-3 and TRBJ2-1, with TRBD1 as a possible D gene (6 bases). The CDR3 covers 11 residues. Germline CDR1 reads ENHRY; CDR2 reads SYGVKD. Trimming took 6 bases from V and 9 from J, leaving 9 bases between them. The CDR3 nucleotides are TGTGCCATCAGGGTAGGGGGTGAGCAGTTCTTC. Protein sequence: CAIRVGGEQFF.

The chain employs TRBV18 and TRBJ1-6, with 8 bases aligning to TRBD1. The CDR3 is 16 residues long. V dropped 2 bases and J dropped 4; count of bases not matched to a gene: 4. Per germline, CDR1 KGHSH and CDR2 LQKENI. This CDR3 reads CASSPTRQGYNSPLHF. CDR3 DNA: TGTGCCAGCTCACCAACGAGACAGGGGTATAATTCACCCCTCCACTTT.

V and J are TRBV27 and TRBJ2-7, with 9 nucleotides matching TRBD2. The CDR3 has 16 amino acids. The germline V gene has CDR1 MNHEY and CDR2 SMNVEV (reference sequence). J was trimmed by 7 bases and V by 5 bases; bases with no gene match: 15. In DNA form, the CDR3 reads TGTGCCAGCAGTGGCCTATCGGGACTAGCCAGACGTGAGCAGTACTTC. Translating gives CASSGLSGLARREQYF.

This chain links TRBV28 with TRBJ1-5; TRBD1 matches 8 bases. V dropped 1 base and J dropped 4; count of bases not matched to a gene: 6. Germline CDR1 is MDHEN and CDR2 is SYDVKM. This CDR3 region has 16 residues. CDR3 loop: CASSLSGGEGNQPQHF. In nucleotides, the CDR3 is TGTGCCAGCAGTTTATCAGGGGGCGAAGGGAATCAGCCCCAGCATTTT.

V gene TRBV9 combines with J gene TRBJ2-5, with TRBD1 matching 11 bases. The CDR3 spans 15 residues. Trimming took 3 bases from V and 5 from J; bases not matched to a gene: 6. Germline CDR1 and CDR2: SGDLS and YYNGEE. The CDR3 DNA sequence: TGTGCCAGCAGCGAGGGACAGGGGGTCGTTGAGACCCAGTACTTC. As protein: CASSEGQGVVETQYF. The full variable domain, rest sourced from reference TRBV9 and TRBJ2-5, is DSGVTQTPKHLITATGQRVTLRCSPRSGDLSVYWYQQSLDQGLQFLIQYYNGEERAKGNILERFSAQQFPDLHSELNLSSLELGDSALYFCASSEGQGVVETQYFGPGTRLLVL.

This clone was counted a single time. This chain joins TRBV11-1 and TRBJ2-7, with D unclear. CDR1 SGHAT and CDR2 FQDESV come from the germline V gene (reference sequence). This CDR3 is 14 amino acids long. Trimming shortened V by 5 bases and J by 4 bases, and 15 bases separated the two germline ends. The CDR3, as DNA: TGTGCCAGCAGCCCGAATGGGGTCCCGTACGAGCAGTACTTC. Translated, it gives CASSPNGVPYEQYF.

This clone was found once. The chain couples TRBV3-1 (or the pseudogene TRBV3-2) to TRBJ2-2; D unclear. V was shortened by 4 bases and J by 2 bases, with 5 bases between the two germline ends. The CDR3 is made up of 13 amino acids. CDR1 LGHDT and CDR2 YNNKEL come from the germline V gene (reference sequence). The CDR3 loop is CASSPINTGELFF. CDR3 bases: TGTGCCAGCAGCCCTATTAACACCGGGGAGCTGTTTTTT.

The chain recombines TRBV13 with TRBJ2-4; no reliable D call. The CDR3 has 15 residues. Between the trimmed V and J ends, which lost 3 bases and 1 base, there was a span of 10 bases. Germline CDR1 PRHDT, CDR2 FYEKMQ (reference sequence). The CDR3 here is CASSFRSSAKNIQYF. In nucleotides, the CDR3 is TGTGCCAGCAGCTTCCGCAGTTCTGCCAAAAACATTCAGTACTTC.

The rearrangement links TRBV4-1 to TRBJ2-2; D is unclear. Germline CDR1 reads MGHRA; CDR2 reads YSYEKL. Trimming removed 0 bases from V and 7 bases from J, with 15 bases in between. The CDR3 has 16 residues. DNA for the CDR3: TGCGCCAGCAGCCAAGATCTCGGCCACCCCCACGGGGAGCTGTTTTTT. As protein: CASSQDLGHPHGELFF.

This chain connects TRBV5-1 to TRBJ2-2; the D gene could be TRBD1 or TRBD2 (5 bases each). Germline lookup yields CDR1 SGHRS and CDR2 YFSETQ. The CDR3 sequence is 13 residues long. The V end lost 3 bases, the J end lost 5 bases, and 8 bases lay between the germline ends. CDR3 coding DNA: TGCGCCAGCAGCTCAGAGGGGACCGGGGAGCTGTTTTTT. It encodes CASSSEGTGELFF.

The chain couples TRBV29-1 to TRBJ2-2; 9 bases are a match to TRBD1. Unmatched junction bases numbered 6, after V lost 7 bases and J lost 6 bases. The germline gives CDR1 SQVTM, CDR2 ANQGSEA. The CDR3 loop spans 13 amino acids. The CDR3 region has the DNA TGCAGCGCAACACAGGGGGCGGCCGGGGAGCTGTTTTTT. Its translation is CSATQGAAGELFF.

V and J are TRBV4-2 and TRBJ2-3; 9 bases are shared with TRBD2. Germline CDR1 is LGHNA and CDR2 is YNFKEQ. Losses at the gene ends were 5 bases for V and 2 bases for J; bases not matched to a gene: 8. This CDR3 spans 16 amino acids. The CDR3 protein is CASSFGTSTNTDTQYF. DNA of the CDR3: TGTGCCAGCAGCTTTGGGACTAGCACAAACACAGATACGCAGTATTTT.

Of note for this clone: Other DNA sequences in this sample translate to the same CDR3. V and J are TRBV24-1 and TRBJ2-1; no clear D gene. Germline V gene data show CDR1 as KGHDR and CDR2 as SFDVKD. The V and J ends lost 4 bases and 6 bases respectively, with 3 bases between them. The CDR3 sequence is 11 residues long. CDR3 bases: TGTGCCACCAGTGACCTCAATGAGCAGTTCTTC. Its translation: CATSDLNEQFF.

V and J are TRBV28 and TRBJ1-5; D is perhaps TRBD1 (5 bases). CDR1 and CDR2 from the germline V gene are MDHEN and SYDVKM. The length of the CDR3 is 15 residues. Trimming pared 6 bases from V and 0 bases from J, leaving 12 bases between. The CDR3 sequence: CASRVRGNSNQPQHF. The CDR3 DNA sequence: TGTGCCAGCAGGGTCCGGGGGAATAGCAATCAGCCCCAGCATTTT. Using reference TRBV28 and TRBJ1-5 for the parts outside the CDR3, the full variable domain is DVKVTQSSRYLVKRTGEKVFLECVQDMDHENMFWYRQDPGLGLRLIYFSYDVKMKEKGDIPEGYSVSREKKERFSLILESASTNQTSMYLCASRVRGNSNQPQHFGDGTRLSIL.

The rearrangement joins TRBV7-2 to TRBJ1-6; no definite D call. V was cut by 0 bases and J by 9 bases, with 12 bases left in between. Looked up from germline, CDR1 is SGHTA and CDR2 is FQGNSA. This CDR3 comprises 15 residues. CDR3 nucleotide sequence: TGTGCCAGCAGCTTAGCGAATCCGCAGCTTTCACCCCTCCACTTT. Translating gives CASSLANPQLSPLHF.

This clone was observed a few times. The chain is built from TRBV9 and TRBJ2-1, with TRBD2 as a possible D gene (6 bases). V gave up 0 bases and J gave up 6 bases, with 13 bases separating them. The germline V gene encodes CDR1 SGDLS and CDR2 YYNGEE. CDR3 length: 15 amino acids. The CDR3 loop reads CASSVGDSGANEQFF. In DNA form, the CDR3 reads TGTGCCAGCAGCGTAGGCGATAGCGGCGCCAATGAGCAGTTCTTC.

J is TRBJ1-4 and V is TRBV28; 8 positions match TRBD1. Unmatched junction bases numbered 8, after V lost 1 base and J lost 7 bases. The CDR3 length is 16 residues. Germline lookup yields CDR1 MDHEN and CDR2 SYDVKM. DNA for the CDR3: TGTGCCAGCAGTTTATTACCCGGACAGGGAGGTGAAAAACTGTTTTTT. Protein sequence: CASSLLPGQGGEKLFF.

The chain has TRBV10-3 and TRBJ1-6; D uncertain. This CDR3 has 14 residues. In germline, CDR1 is ENHRY, CDR2 SYGVKD. V was cut by 0 bases and J by 10 bases, with 10 bases left in between. The CDR3 DNA reads TGTGCCATCAGTGAGTCTAGGGAGGGATCACCCCTCCACTTT. Translating it yields CAISESREGSPLHF.

The V call is TRBV7-2, the J call TRBJ1-2, with a weak D call TRBD1 (5 bases). This CDR3 contains 13 residues. Trimming cost V 5 bases and J 6 bases, with 13 bases left between them. Per the germline V gene, CDR1 is SGHTA and CDR2 is FQGNSA. This chain's CDR3 is CASSHGTSDGYTF. In DNA form, the CDR3 reads TGTGCCAGCAGCCATGGGACGTCTGATGGCTACACCTTC.

The chain uses TRBV3-1 (or the pseudogene TRBV3-2) and TRBJ1-2, with 7 bases that match TRBD1. The V segment lost 5 bases and the J segment 6 bases; nucleotides outside the gene matches: 9. Germline CDR1 reads LGHDT; CDR2 reads YNNKEL (reference sequence). The CDR3 has 14 amino acids. CDR3: CASSFRRGRDGYTF. CDR3 DNA: TGTGCCAGCAGCTTCCGGAGGGGGCGGGATGGCTACACCTTC.

Only one count was recorded for this clone. The chain employs TRBV28 and TRBJ2-7; 10 bases are shared with TRBD2. The CDR3 runs 18 residues. After removal of 7 bases from V and 0 bases from J, the junction contained 15 bases not matched to a gene. Germline loops: CDR1 MDHEN, CDR2 SYDVKM. The CDR3 region is CASTQGAHSGRSSYEQYF. The CDR3 DNA follows: TGTGCCAGCACCCAAGGAGCCCATAGCGGGAGGAGCTCCTACGAGCAGTACTTC.

V gene TRBV18 combines with J gene TRBJ2-3, with D possibly TRBD1 on 6 matching bases. V lost 4 bases and J lost 6, with 20 bases in between. This CDR3 is built from 16 residues. Per the germline V gene, CDR1 is KGHSH and CDR2 is LQKENI. CDR3 in DNA: TGTGCCAGCTCACTTCACAGGGTATCGACGGGGGATACGCAGTATTTT. Encoded protein: CASSLHRVSTGDTQYF.